This T cell receptor (beta chain) was found in a study of blood T cell repertoires in COVID-19 (dated by TCRdb to the early 2020s). Some background on the complete study: Collaborator samples came from the United States, Italy and Spain and covered acute and convalescent phases of COVID-19. The prospective study material was composed of cDNA or gDNA derived from T cells, B-cell-depleted T cells, or PBMCs. Subjects who had been exposed to COVID-19, were actively infected with it, or had recovered from it provided the deeply sampled blood TCRbeta repertoires that made up the dataset. The repertoires were released in a freely available public database intended as a resource for research on the immune response to SARS-CoV-2. Samples were obtained from the ongoing ImmuneRACE study (first 160 participants) and from 1,254 subjects provided by 6 global collaborators. A de-identified subject ID, COVID-19 status, age in years and sex were almost always included in the sample metadata. Where available, HLA class I and class II types were obtained from metadata supplied by the sample provider rather than from assay-based typing.

The investigation overall reported the following: How much clinical and demographic metadata was included differed by source and by participant, and the metadata was provided uncurated.

The germline V gene encodes CDR1 SGHNT and CDR2 YYREEE (reference sequence). The CDR3 measures 18 amino acids from cysteine to phenylalanine. Only CDR3 DNA is held: 54 bases, read in frame from base 1. Unmatched junction bases come to 14, with V trimmed by 0 bases and J by 3 bases. A note on this clone: Its antigen is still unknown. Base quality data are lacking; no much larger clone is found one base away.

TCRbeta CDR3 regions were amplified from genomic DNA by means of the immunoSEQ Assay, a bias-controlled multiplex PCR. In the source study's methods: The number of nucleated cells in each sample was estimated from the amplification of reference gene primers within the assay. Sequence reads were collapsed and filtered to measure the absolute abundance of every unique TCRbeta CDR3 rearrangement. For each sample, productive Simpson clonality was calculated by taking the square root of Simpson's diversity index across productive rearrangements. Sourced from immuneACCESS, this table was stored by TCRdb with only in-frame sequences that have V and J called. A share of the clones is absent; for the studies checked, an unresolved V gene accounts for under half, and the remainder has no known explanation. V and J calls and clone size are copied from that table; D and trimming were computed from the DNA. Counted in this sample were just over 250,000 clones; approximately 89% of them appeared once. About 10% of the sample goes to the ten largest clones.

A second Seattle source provided samples from volunteer blood donors who had recovered from COVID-19. Whole blood was collected in K2EDTA tubes by collaborating institutions according to the institutions' own protocols. Collaborator samples were shipped for TCRbeta analysis as frozen whole blood, isolated PBMCs, or DNA extracted from either sample type. Sequenced: peripheral blood. This chain joins TRBV5-4 to TRBJ1-2, with 7 middle bases fitting TRBD1. The clonotype was recovered from a man aged 35-49 years who had recovered from COVID-19. The CDR3 region has the sequence CASSLGQGERRSDYGYTF. The base sequence is TGTGCCAGCAGCTTGGGGCAGGGGGAAAGGAGATCGGACTATGGCTACACCTTC.